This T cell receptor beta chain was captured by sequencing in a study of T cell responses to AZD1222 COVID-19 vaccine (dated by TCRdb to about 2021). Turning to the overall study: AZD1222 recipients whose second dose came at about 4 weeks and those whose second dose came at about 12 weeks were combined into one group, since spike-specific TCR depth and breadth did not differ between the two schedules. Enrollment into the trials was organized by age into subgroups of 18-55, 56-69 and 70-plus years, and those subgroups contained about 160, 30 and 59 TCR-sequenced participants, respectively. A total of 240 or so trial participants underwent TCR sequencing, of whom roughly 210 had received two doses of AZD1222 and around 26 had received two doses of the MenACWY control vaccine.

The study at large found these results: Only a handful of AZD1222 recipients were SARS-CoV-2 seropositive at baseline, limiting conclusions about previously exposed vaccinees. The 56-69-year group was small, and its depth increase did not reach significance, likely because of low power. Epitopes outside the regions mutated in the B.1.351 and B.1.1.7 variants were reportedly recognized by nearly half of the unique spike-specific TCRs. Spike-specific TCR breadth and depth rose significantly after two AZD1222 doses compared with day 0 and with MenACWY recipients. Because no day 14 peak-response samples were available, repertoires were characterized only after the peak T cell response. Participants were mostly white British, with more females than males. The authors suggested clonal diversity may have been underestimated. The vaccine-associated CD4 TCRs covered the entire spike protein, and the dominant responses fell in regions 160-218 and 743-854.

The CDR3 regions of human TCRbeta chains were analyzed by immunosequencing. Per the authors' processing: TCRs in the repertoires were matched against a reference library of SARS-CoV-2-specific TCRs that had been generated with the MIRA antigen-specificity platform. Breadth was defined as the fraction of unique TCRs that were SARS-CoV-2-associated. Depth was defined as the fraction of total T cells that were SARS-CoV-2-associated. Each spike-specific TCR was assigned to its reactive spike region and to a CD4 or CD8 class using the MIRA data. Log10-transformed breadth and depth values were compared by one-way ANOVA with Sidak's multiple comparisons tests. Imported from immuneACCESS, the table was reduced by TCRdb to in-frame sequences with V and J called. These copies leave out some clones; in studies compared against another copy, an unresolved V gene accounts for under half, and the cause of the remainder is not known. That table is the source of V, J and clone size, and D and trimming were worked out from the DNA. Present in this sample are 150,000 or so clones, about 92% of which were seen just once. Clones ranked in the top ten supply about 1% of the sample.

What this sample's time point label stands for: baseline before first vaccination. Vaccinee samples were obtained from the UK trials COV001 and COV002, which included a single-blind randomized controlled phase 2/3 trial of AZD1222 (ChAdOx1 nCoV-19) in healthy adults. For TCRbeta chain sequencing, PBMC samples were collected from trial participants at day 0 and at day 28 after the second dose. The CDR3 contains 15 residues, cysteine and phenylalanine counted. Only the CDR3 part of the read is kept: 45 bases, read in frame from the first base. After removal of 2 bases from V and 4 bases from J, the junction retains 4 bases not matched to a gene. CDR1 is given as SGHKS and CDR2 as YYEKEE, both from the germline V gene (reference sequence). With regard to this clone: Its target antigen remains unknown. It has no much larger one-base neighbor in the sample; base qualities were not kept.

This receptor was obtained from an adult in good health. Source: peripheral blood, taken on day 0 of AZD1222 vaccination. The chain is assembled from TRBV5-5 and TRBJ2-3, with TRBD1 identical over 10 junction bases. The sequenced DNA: TGTGCCAGCAGCTTCCGGGACAGGGGCGCAGATACGCAGTATTTT. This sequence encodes CASSFRDRGADTQYF. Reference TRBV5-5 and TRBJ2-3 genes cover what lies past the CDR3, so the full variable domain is DAGVTQSPTHLIKTRGQQVTLRCSPISGHKSVSWYQQVLGQGPQFIFQYYEKEERGRGNFPDRFSARQFPNYSSELNVNALLLGDSALYLCASSFRDRGADTQYFGPGTRLTVL.